This T cell receptor beta chain was captured by sequencing in a study of T cell responses to AZD1222 COVID-19 vaccine. V was clipped by 10 bases and J by 14 bases; unmatched bases: 9. Per the germline V gene, CDR1 is MDHEN and CDR2 is SYDVKM. The CDR3 has 12 amino acids. Regarding this clone: Its target is unknown.

Overall study findings and caveats: The study sampled repertoires only after the peak T cell response. Baseline serology detected seropositivity in only 6 or 7 AZD1222 recipients.

Data came from immunoSEQ multiplex PCR; TCRdb stores just in-frame clones and leaves some out. The sample yields about 110,000 clones, around 92% seen once. Analyses pooled second doses at about 4 or about 12 weeks. The V and J genes are TRBV28 and TRBJ2-1; 12 nucleotides line up with TRBD2. This specimen consisted of peripheral blood, obtained 28 days after the second AZD1222 dose. The source is an adult who received the AZD1222 COVID-19 vaccine. The CDR3 DNA reads TGTGCCATCGAGACTAGCGGGGGCTTGAAGTTCTTC. It codes for CAIETSGGLKFF.